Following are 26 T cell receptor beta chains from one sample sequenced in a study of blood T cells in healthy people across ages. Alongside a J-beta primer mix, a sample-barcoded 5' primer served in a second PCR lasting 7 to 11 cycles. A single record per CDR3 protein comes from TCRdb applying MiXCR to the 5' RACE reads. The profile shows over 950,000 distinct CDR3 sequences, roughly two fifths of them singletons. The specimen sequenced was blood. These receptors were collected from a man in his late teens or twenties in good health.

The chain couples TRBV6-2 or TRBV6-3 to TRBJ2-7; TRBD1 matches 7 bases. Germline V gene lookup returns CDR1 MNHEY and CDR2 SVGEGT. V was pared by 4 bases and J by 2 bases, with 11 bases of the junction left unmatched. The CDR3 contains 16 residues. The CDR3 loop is CASSWVPGQLTYEQYF. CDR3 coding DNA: TGTGCCAGCAGTTGGGTTCCGGGACAGCTAACCTACGAGCAGTACTTC.

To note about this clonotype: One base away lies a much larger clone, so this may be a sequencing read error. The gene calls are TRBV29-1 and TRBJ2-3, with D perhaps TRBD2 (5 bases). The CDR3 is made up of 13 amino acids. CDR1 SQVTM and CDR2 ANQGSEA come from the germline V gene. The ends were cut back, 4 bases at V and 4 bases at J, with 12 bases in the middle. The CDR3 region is CSVVDLGADTQYF. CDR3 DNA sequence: TGCAGCGTTGTGGACCTCGGGGCAGATACGCAGTATTTT.

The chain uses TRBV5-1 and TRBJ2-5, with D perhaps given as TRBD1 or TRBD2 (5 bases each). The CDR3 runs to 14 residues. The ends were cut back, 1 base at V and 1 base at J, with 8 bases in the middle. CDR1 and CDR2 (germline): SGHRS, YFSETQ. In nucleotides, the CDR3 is TGCGCCAGCAGCTTGCAGGGAGTCCAAGAGACCCAGTACTTC. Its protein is CASSLQGVQETQYF.

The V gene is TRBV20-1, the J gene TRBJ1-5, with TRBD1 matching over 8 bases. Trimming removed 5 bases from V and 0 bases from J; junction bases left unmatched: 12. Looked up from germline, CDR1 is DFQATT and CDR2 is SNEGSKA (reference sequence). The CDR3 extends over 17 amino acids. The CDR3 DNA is TGCAGTGCTGGAACAGCCGGGACAGGATATAGCAATCAGCCCCAGCATTTT. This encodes CSAGTAGTGYSNQPQHF.

The CDR3 nucleotides are TGTGCCATCAGTGTTGGGGGGGCGGACAATCAGCCCCAGCATTTT. Its translation is CAISVGGADNQPQHF. J is TRBJ1-5 and V is TRBV10-3; a weak D match, TRBD1 (6 bases). V lost 4 bases and J 3 bases, leaving 13 bases between the germline ends. From germline, CDR1 is ENHRY and CDR2 SYGVKD. This CDR3 comprises 15 residues.

The CDR3 region is CAISEWESNQPQHF. The CDR3 DNA reads TGTGCCATCAGTGAGTGGGAGAGCAATCAGCCCCAGCATTTT. The chain combines TRBV10-3 with TRBJ1-5; D is unresolved. V dropped 1 base and J dropped 1 base, with 5 bases sitting between them. This CDR3 is built from 14 residues. Germline V gives CDR1 ENHRY, CDR2 SYGVKD.

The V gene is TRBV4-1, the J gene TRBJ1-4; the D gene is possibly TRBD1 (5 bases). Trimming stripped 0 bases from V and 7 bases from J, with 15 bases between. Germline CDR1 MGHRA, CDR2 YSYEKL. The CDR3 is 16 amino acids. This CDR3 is CASSQDQGAGGEKLFF. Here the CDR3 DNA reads TGCGCCAGCAGCCAAGATCAAGGGGCGGGTGGTGAAAAACTGTTTTTT.

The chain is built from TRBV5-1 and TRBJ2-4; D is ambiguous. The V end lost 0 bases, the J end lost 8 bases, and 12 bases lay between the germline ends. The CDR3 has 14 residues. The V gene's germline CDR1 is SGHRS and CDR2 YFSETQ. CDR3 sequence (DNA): TGCGCCAGCAGCTTGGGGGCTAGGCTCGACATTCAGTACTTC. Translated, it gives CASSLGARLDIQYF. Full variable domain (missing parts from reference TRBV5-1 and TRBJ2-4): KAGVTQTPRYLIKTRGQQVTLSCSPISGHRSVSWYQQTPGQGLQFLFEYFSETQRNKGNFPGRFSGRQFSNSRSEMNVSTLELGDSALYLCASSLGARLDIQYFGAGTRLSVL.

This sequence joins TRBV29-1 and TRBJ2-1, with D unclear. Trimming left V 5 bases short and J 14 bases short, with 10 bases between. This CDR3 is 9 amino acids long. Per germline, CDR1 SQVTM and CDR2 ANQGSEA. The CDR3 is CSVTPAEFF. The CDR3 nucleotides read TGCAGCGTTACCCCGGCGGAGTTCTTC.

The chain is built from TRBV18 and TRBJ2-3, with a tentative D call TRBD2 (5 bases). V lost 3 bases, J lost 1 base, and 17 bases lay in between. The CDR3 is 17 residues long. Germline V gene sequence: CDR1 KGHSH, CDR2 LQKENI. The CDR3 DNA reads TGTGCCAGCTCACCCTTAACAGCGTTTAGCGGCACAGATACGCAGTATTTT. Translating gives CASSPLTAFSGTDTQYF.

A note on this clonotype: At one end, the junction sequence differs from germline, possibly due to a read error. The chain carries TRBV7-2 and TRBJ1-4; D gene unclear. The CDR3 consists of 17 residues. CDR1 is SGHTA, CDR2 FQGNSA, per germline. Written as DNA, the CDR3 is TGTGCCAGCAGCTTAGCGCTTATGGCAGGCCTTAATGAAAAACTGATTTTT. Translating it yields CASSLALMAGLNEKLIF.

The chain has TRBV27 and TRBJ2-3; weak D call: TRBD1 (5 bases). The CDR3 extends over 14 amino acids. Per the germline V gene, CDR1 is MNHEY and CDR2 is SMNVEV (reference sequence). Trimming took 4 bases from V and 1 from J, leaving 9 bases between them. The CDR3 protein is CASSWQGGTDTQYF. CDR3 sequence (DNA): TGTGCCAGCAGTTGGCAGGGCGGCACAGATACGCAGTATTTT.

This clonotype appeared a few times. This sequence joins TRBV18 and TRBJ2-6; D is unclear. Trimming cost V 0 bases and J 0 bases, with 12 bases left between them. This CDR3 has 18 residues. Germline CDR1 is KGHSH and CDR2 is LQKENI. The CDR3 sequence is CASSPPSGMGSGANVLTF. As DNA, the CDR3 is TGTGCCAGCTCACCACCCTCAGGAATGGGCTCTGGGGCCAACGTCCTGACTTTC.

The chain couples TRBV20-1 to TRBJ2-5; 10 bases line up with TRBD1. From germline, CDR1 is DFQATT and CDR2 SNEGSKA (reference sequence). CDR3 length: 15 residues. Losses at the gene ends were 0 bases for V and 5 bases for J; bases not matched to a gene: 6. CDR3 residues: CSARDPGQGPETQYF. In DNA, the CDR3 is TGCAGTGCTAGAGACCCGGGACAGGGGCCGGAGACCCAGTACTTC.

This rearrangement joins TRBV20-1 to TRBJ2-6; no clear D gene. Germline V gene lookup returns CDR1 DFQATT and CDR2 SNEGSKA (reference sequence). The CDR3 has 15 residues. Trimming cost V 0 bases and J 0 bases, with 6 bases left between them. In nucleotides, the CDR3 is TGCAGTGCTAGAGAAGTGAGCTCTGGGGCCAACGTCCTGACTTTC. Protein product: CSAREVSSGANVLTF.

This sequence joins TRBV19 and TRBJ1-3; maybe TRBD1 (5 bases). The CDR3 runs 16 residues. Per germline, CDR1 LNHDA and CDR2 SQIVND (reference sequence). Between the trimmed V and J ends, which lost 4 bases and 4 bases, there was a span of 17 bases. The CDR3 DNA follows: TGTGCCAGTAGTACCCGCCTACAGGTCGGCGGAAACACCATATATTTT. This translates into CASSTRLQVGGNTIYF. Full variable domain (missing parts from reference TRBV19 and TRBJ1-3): DGGITQSPKYLFRKEGQNVTLSCEQNLNHDAMYWYRQDPGQGLRLIYYSQIVNDFQKGDIAEGYSVSREKKESFPLTVTSAQKNPTAFYLCASSTRLQVGGNTIYFGEGSWLTVV.

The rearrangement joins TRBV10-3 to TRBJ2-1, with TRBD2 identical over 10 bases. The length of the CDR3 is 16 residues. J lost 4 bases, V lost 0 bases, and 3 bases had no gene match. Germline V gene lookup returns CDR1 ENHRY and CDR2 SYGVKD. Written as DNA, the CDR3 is TGTGCCATCAGTGAGTCTAGCGGGGGGACATACAATGAGCAGTTCTTC. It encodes CAISESSGGTYNEQFF.

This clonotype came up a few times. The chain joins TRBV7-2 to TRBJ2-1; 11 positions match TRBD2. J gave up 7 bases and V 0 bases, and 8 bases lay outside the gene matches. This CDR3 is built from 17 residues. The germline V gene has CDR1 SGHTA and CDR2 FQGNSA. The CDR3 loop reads CASSLAIPSGGTNEQFF. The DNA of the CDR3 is TGTGCCAGCAGCTTAGCGATCCCTAGCGGGGGGACGAATGAGCAGTTCTTC.

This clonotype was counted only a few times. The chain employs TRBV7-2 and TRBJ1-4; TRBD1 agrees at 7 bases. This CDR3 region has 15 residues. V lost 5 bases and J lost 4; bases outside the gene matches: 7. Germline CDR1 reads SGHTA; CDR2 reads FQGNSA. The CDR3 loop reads CASSLNRGLNEKLFF. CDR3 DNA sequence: TGTGCCAGCAGCCTTAACAGGGGCCTTAATGAAAAACTGTTTTTT.

CDR3 sequence reads: CASSQGEGGTEAFF. In nucleotides, the CDR3 is TGCGCCAGCAGCCAAGGGGAGGGTGGCACTGAAGCTTTCTTT. V and J are TRBV4-3 and TRBJ1-1; D call uncertain. Per the germline V gene, CDR1 is LGHNA and CDR2 is YSLEER. Trimming stripped 1 base from V and 4 bases from J, with 10 bases between. This CDR3 contains 14 residues.

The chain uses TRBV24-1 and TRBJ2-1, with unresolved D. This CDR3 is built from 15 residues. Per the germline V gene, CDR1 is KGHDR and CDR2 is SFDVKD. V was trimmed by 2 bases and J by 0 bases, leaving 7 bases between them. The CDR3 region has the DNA TGTGCCACCAGTGATTCTCATAGCTCCTACAATGAGCAGTTCTTC. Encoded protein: CATSDSHSSYNEQFF.

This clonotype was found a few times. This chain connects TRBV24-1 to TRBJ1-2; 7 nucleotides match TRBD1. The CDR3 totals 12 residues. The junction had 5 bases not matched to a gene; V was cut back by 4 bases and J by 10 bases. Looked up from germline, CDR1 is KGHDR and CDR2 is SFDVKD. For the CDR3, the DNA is TGTGCCACCAGTGAAATCGACAGGGACTACACCTTC. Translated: CATSEIDRDYTF.

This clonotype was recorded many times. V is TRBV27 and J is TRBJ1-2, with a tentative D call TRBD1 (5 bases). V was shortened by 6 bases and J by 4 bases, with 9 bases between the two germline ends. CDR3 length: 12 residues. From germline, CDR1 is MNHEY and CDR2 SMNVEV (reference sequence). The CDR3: CASSTGTYGYTF. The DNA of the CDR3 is TGTGCCAGCAGCACCGGGACCTATGGCTACACCTTC.

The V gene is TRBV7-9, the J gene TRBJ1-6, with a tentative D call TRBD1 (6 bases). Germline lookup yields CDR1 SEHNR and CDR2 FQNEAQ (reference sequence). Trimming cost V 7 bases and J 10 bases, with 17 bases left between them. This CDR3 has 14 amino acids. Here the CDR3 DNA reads TGTGCCAGCACTCGAGGTACGACAGGATCACCCCTCCACTTT. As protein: CASTRGTTGSPLHF. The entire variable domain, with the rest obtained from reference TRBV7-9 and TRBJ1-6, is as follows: DTGVSQNPRHKITKRGQNVTFRCDPISEHNRLYWYRQTLGQGPEFLTYFQNEAQLEKSRLLSDRFSAERPKGSFSTLEIQRTEQGDSAMYLCASTRGTTGSPLHFGNGTRLTVT.

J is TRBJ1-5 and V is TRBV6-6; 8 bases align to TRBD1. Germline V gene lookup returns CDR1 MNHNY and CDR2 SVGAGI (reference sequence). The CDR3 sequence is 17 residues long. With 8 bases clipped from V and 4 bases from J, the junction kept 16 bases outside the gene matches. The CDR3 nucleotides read TGTGCCAGCGCCGTTAGGAGTACAGGGGGTTTGAATCAGCCCCAGCATTTT. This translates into CASAVRSTGGLNQPQHF.

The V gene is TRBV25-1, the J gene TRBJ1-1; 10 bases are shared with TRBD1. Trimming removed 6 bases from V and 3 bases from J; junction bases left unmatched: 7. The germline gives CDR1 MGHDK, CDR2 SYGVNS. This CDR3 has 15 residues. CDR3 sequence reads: CASSDRGLGDTEAFF. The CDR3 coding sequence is TGTGCCAGCAGCGACAGGGGGCTGGGGGACACTGAAGCTTTCTTT.